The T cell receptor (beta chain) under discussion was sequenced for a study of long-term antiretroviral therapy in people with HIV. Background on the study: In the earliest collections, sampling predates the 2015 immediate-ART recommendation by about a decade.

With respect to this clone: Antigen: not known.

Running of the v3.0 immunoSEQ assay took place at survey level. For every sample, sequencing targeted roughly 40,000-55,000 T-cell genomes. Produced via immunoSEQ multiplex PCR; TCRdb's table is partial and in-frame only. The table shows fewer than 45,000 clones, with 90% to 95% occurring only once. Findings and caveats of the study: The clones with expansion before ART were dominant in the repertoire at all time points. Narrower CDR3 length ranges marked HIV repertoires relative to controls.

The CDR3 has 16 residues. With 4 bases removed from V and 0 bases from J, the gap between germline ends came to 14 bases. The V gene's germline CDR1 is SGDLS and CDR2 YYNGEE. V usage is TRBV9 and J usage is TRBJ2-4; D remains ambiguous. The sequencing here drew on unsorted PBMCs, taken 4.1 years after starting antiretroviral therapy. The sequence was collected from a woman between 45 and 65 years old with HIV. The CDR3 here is CASSPTASLAKNIQYF. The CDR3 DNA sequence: TGTGCCAGCAGCCCAACAGCGTCCCTAGCCAAAAACATTCAGTACTTC.